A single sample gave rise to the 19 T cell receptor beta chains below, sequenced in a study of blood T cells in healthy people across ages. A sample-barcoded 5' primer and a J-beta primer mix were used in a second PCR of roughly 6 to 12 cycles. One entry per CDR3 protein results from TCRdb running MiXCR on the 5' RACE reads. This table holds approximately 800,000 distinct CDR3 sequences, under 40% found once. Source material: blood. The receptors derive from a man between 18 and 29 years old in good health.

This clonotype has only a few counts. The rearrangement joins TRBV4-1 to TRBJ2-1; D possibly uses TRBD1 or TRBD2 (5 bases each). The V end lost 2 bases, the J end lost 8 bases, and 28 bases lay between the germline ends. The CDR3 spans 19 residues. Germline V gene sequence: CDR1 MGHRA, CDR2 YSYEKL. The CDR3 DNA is TGCGCCAGCAGCCAAAACCCTAACGCCGGGACCACCCGGGTCGATGAGCAGTTCTTC. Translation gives CASSQNPNAGTTRVDEQFF.

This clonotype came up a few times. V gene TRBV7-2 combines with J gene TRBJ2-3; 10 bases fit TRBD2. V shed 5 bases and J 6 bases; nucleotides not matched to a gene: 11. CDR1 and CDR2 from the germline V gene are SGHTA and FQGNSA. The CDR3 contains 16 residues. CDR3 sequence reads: CASSPLQRGGRDTQYF. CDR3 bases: TGTGCCAGCAGCCCGCTACAGCGGGGGGGGAGGGATACGCAGTATTTT.

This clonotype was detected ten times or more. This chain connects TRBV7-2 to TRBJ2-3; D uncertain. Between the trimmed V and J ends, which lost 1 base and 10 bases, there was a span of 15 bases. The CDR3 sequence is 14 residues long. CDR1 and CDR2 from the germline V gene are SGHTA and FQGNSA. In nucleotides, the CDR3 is TGTGCCAGCAGCTTAGAACCCGTACTTAAGCCGCAGTATTTT. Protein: CASSLEPVLKPQYF.

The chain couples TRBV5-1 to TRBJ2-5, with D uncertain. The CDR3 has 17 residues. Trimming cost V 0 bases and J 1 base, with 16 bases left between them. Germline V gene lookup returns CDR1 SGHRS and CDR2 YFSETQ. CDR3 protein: CASSLGQEISGQETQYF. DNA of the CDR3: TGCGCCAGCAGCTTGGGGCAGGAGATATCCGGCCAAGAGACCCAGTACTTC. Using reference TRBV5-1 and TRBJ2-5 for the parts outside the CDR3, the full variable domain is KAGVTQTPRYLIKTRGQQVTLSCSPISGHRSVSWYQQTPGQGLQFLFEYFSETQRNKGNFPGRFSGRQFSNSRSEMNVSTLELGDSALYLCASSLGQEISGQETQYFGPGTRLLVL.

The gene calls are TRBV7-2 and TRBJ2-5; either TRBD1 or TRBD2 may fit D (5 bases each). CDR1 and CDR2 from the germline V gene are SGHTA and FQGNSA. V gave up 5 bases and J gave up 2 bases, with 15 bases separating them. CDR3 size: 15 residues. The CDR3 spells CASSQRQTIQETQYF. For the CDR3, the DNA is TGTGCCAGCAGCCAGAGACAGACTATACAAGAGACCCAGTACTTC.

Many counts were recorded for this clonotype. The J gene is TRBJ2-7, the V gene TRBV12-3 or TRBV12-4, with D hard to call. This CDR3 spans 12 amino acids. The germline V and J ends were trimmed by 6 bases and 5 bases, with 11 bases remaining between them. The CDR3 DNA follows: TGTGCCAGCAGCTTGGTAGGTGACGAGCAGTACTTC. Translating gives CASSLVGDEQYF.

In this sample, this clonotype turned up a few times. The CDR3 loop reads CASRSWMGGPSTDTQYF. The DNA of the CDR3 is TGTGCCAGCAGGAGCTGGATGGGGGGCCCTAGCACAGATACGCAGTATTTT. The V and J genes are TRBV7-2 and TRBJ2-3; TRBD1 or TRBD2 may be the D gene (6 bases each). The length of the CDR3 is 17 residues. Trimming cost V 6 bases and J 0 bases, with 19 bases left between them. Looked up from germline, CDR1 is SGHTA and CDR2 is FQGNSA.

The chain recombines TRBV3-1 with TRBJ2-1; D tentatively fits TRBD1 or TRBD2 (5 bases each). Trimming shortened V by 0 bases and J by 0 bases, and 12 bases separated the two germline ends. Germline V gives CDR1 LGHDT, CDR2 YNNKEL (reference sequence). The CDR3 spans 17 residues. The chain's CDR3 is CASSQERSGLSYNEQFF. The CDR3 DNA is TGTGCCAGCAGCCAAGAAAGGTCGGGGCTCTCCTACAATGAGCAGTTCTTC.

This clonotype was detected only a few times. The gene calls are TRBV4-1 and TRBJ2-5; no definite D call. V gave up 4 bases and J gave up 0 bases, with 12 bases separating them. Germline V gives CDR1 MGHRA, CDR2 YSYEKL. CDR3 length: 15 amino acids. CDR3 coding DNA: TGCGCCAGCAGCCGCCCCACGGGTCACCAAGAGACCCAGTACTTC. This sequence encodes CASSRPTGHQETQYF.

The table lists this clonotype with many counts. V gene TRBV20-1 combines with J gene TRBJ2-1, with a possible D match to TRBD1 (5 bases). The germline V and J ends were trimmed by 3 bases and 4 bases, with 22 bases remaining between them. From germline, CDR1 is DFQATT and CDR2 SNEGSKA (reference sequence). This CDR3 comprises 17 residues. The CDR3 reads CSASNRGGLTGYNEQFF. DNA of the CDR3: TGCAGTGCTAGTAACAGAGGCGGTCTCACAGGATACAATGAGCAGTTCTTC.

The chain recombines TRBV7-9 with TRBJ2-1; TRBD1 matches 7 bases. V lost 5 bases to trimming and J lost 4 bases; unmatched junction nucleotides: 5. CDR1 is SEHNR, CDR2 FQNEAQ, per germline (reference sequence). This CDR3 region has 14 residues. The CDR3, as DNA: TGTGCCAGCAGCCCAGCGGACAGGTACAATGAGCAGTTCTTC. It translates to CASSPADRYNEQFF.

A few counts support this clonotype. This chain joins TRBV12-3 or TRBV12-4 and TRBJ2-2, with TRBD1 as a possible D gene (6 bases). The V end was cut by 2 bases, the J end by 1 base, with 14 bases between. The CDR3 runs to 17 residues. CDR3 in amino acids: CASSLISGALNTGELFF. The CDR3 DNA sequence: TGTGCCAGCAGTTTAATTTCAGGGGCCCTGAACACCGGGGAGCTGTTTTTT.

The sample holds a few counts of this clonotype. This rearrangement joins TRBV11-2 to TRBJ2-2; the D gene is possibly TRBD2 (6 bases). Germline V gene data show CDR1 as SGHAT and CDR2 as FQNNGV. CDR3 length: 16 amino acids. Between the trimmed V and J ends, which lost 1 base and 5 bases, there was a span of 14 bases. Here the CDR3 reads CASSLARGTETGELFF. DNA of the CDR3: TGTGCCAGCAGCTTAGCTCGGGGGACCGAGACCGGGGAGCTGTTTTTT.

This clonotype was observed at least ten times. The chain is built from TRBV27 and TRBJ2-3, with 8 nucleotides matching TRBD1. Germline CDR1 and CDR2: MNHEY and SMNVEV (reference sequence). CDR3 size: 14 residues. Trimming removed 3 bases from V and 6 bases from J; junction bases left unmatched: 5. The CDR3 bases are TGTGCCAGCAGTTTGGGGACAGGATCCGATACGCAGTATTTT. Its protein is CASSLGTGSDTQYF.

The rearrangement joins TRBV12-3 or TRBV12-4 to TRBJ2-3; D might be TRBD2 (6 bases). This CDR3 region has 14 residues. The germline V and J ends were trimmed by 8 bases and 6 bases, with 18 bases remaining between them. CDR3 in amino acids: CASQAGGSHDTQYF. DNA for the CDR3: TGTGCCAGCCAGGCTGGGGGGTCCCACGATACGCAGTATTTT.

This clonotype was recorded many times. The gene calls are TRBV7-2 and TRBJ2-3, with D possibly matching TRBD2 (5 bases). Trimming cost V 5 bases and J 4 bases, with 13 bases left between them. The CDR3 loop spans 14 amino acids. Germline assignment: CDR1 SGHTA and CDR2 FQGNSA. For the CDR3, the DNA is TGTGCCAGCAGCCACTCCGGACTTCCAGATACGCAGTATTTT. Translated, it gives CASSHSGLPDTQYF.

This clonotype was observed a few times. The CDR3 DNA is TGTGCCAGCAGCTTAGAGGCCGCAGGGGGCACAGATACGCAGTATTTT. Translating gives CASSLEAAGGTDTQYF. The gene calls are TRBV7-2 and TRBJ2-3; D perhaps matches TRBD1 (6 bases). This CDR3 is built from 16 residues. CDR1 and CDR2 (germline): SGHTA, FQGNSA. Trimming took 1 base from V and 1 from J, leaving 12 bases between them.

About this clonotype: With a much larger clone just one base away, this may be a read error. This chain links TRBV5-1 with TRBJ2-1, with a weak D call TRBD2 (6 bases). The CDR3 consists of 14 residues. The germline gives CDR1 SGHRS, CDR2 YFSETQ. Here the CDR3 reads CASSLGAGYSEQFF. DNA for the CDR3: TGCGCCAGCAGCTTGGGGGCGGGGTACAGTGAGCAGTTCTTC.

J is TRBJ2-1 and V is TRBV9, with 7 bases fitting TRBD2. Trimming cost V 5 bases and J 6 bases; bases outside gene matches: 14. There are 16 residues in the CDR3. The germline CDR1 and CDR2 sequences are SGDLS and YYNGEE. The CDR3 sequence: CASSAKGLVGVNEQFF. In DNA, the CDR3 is TGTGCCAGCAGTGCCAAAGGACTAGTGGGGGTCAATGAGCAGTTCTTC.